This T cell receptor beta chain was obtained from a study of CD8+ T cells in alopecia areata. Whole-study context: Tofacitinib lasted 6 to 18 months, then 6 months off drug. Study-wide results and caveats: Baseline CD8+ expansion's link to response remains uncertain, as there was one nonresponder. TCR sharing was clearer in mice than between patients, perhaps partly owing to patient HLA diversity. In scalp samples, resident alphabeta T cells of normal skin are also sequenced.

Comments on this clone: Its target is unknown.

Sequencing templates came from extracted RNA that was reverse transcribed into cDNA. Some clones are missing from TCRdb's copy, which holds only in-frame ones; the method was immunoSEQ multiplex PCR. This sample has approximately 300,000 clones, with roughly 64% found just once. V was trimmed by 7 bases and J by 0 bases, leaving 15 bases between them. The CDR3 is 15 residues long. Germline assignment: CDR1 SQVTM and CDR2 ANQGSEA. Described treatment: oral pan-JAK inhibitor, 5-10 mg twice daily. Sequencing was performed on CD4+ T cells sorted from blood, taken at week 24, from a patient treated with tofacitinib. The chain recombines TRBV29-1 with TRBJ1-4; D is ambiguous. This sequence originates from a human donor with alopecia areata. Here the CDR3 reads CSGYLAGATNEKLFF. CDR3 nucleotides: TGCAGCGGATACCTTGCTGGGGCAACTAATGAAAAACTGTTTTTT.